The clone carrying this T cell receptor (beta chain) was recorded many times. This sample was included in a study of human T cells and chemical hapten exposure. Time point of the sample: patch test 3, about 24 weeks after DPC sensitization. Stated treatment: therapeutic diphenylcyclopropenone sensitization with weekly scalp DPC. TCRdb analysed the RACE reads with MiXCR anew, one entry per CDR3 protein. The data contain 50,000 to 80,000 distinct CDR3 sequences, around 10% of them singletons. The CDR3 sequence is 16 residues long. The germline CDR1 and CDR2 sequences are SGHRS and YFSETQ. The V gene end was trimmed by 3 bases and the J gene end by 2 bases; junction bases not matched to a gene: 10.

The chain uses TRBV5-1 and TRBJ2-7; TRBD2 matches at 8 bases. The clonotype was recovered from a woman aged 25 to 39 with alopecia areata. Some clones in this sample may be carry-over from other donors' samples. Specimen: whole blood, collected in connection with sensitization to the hapten diphenylcyclopropenone (DPC). In nucleotides, the CDR3 is TGCGCCAGCAGCTACACGAGACTAGCGAGAACCTACGAGCAGTACTTC. Translating it yields CASSYTRLARTYEQYF.